Sequencing of this TCR beta chain was carried out in a study of molecular identifiers for immune sequencing clone quantification. Previously described methods and listed TCR primers were used for bulk TCR libraries. One entry per CDR3 protein results from TCRdb running MiXCR on the PCR reads. The table lists more than 450,000 distinct CDR3 sequences, roughly 23% of them singletons. Study-level results: Effector cells had over 99% of their molecules in clones above 20 RNA copies, while naive cells had under 1%.

The table lists this clonotype with a few counts. What it binds is not known. Trimming at V came to 3 bases and at J to 6 bases, leaving 3 bases not matched to a gene. Germline V CDR1 and CDR2: SGDLS, YYNGEE. The CDR3 length is 13 residues. A CD8+CD4-CCR7+CD45RA+ phenotype served as the sorting definition for naive CD8 T cells. The chain is built from TRBV9 and TRBJ1-2, with TRBD1 matching over 9 bases. The sequencing sample was made of naive CD8+ T cells from blood, with Jurkat cell RNA spiked in. Subset in this sample: FACS-sorted CD8+CD4-CCR7+CD45RA+ naive T cells. The clonotype was recovered from a human donor in good health. Some libraries in this study had Jurkat cell RNA spiked in. The chain's CDR3 is CASSGTGGDGYTF. In nucleotides, the CDR3 is TGTGCCAGCAGCGGAACAGGGGGCGATGGCTACACCTTC.